This TCR beta chain comes out of a study of sequential checkpoint blockade in melanoma. Study-level background: Patients were randomized 1:1 to nivolumab-then-ipilimumab or ipilimumab-then-nivolumab first-line. Both treatment sequences were followed by maintenance nivolumab.

This sample's treatment: randomized to nivolumab then ipilimumab (arm A) or the reverse (arm B). None of the patients previously received DNA-damaging chemotherapy. Live CD3+CD8+ CD19− CD56− cells were sorted from PBMCs. Sequenced by immunoSEQ multiplex PCR; TCRdb stores in-frame clones only, minus some. Among some 11,000 clones listed, less than 80% were seen once. This CDR3 contains 15 residues. Trimming at V came to 2 bases and at J to 6 bases, leaving 7 bases not matched to a gene. Per the germline V gene, CDR1 is SGDLS and CDR2 is YYNGEE. The sample in question was CD8+ T cells sorted from blood (inferred from file names), obtained from a patient given nivolumab and ipilimumab in sequence. This chain joins TRBV9 and TRBJ1-5; 8 bases agree with TRBD1. This TCR was recovered from a human donor with melanoma. DNA of the CDR3: TGTGCCAGCAGCGTCGCAGGGGGCTTCAGTCAGCCCCAGCATTTT. This sequence encodes CASSVAGGFSQPQHF. Full variable domain (remainder filled in from reference TRBV9 and TRBJ1-5): DSGVTQTPKHLITATGQRVTLRCSPRSGDLSVYWYQQSLDQGLQFLIQYYNGEERAKGNILERFSAQQFPDLHSELNLSSLELGDSALYFCASSVAGGFSQPQHFGDGTRLSIL.